Presented here are 9 T cell receptor beta chains from one specimen sequenced in a study of beta chain features in type 1 diabetes listed by TCRdb under 2018. The library was made by the immunoSEQ multiplex PCR assay. The entire amount of isolated RNA was reverse transcribed using the High Capacity cDNA Reverse Transcription Kit, so the sequenced TCRB transcripts were expressed ones. TCRdb limited this immuneACCESS table to in-frame rearrangements with V and J called. A share of clones is missing; checked studies link under half to unresolved V genes, and the rest is unexplained. The sample table holds hundreds of thousands of clones, of which 11% to 15% were seen once. Of the sample, under 8.5% is held by the ten largest clones. Input material: central memory CD4+ T cells from blood. The receptors stem from a young man in good health.

This clone was detected only a few times. The chain combines TRBV14 with TRBJ2-3; D perhaps matches TRBD2 (5 bases). CDR1 SGHDN and CDR2 FVKESK come from the germline V gene. Trimming pared 4 bases from V and 3 bases from J, leaving 11 bases between. This CDR3 has 14 residues. The CDR3 loop is CASSRTPGTDTQYF. CDR3 nucleotides: TGTGCCAGCAGCCGGACCCCGGGGACAGATACGCAGTATTTT.

This clone was counted between two and nine times. The chain joins TRBV7-9 to TRBJ1-5; D perhaps matches TRBD1 (5 bases). V dropped 1 base and J dropped 3 bases, with 7 bases sitting between them. Germline V gives CDR1 SEHNR, CDR2 FQNEAQ (reference sequence). CDR3 length: 14 residues. The DNA for the CDR3 is TGTGCCAGCAGCTTAGGGGGGATCAATCAGCCCCAGCATTTT. Translating it yields CASSLGGINQPQHF. Filled out from reference TRBV7-9 and TRBJ1-5, the complete variable domain reads DTGVSQNPRHKITKRGQNVTFRCDPISEHNRLYWYRQTLGQGPEFLTYFQNEAQLEKSRLLSDRFSAERPKGSFSTLEIQRTEQGDSAMYLCASSLGGINQPQHFGDGTRLSIL.

In its sample, this clone was seen a few times. The J gene is TRBJ2-5, the V gene TRBV7-2; 9 bases align to TRBD2. Trimming removed 1 base from V and 4 bases from J; junction bases left unmatched: 7. This CDR3 is built from 16 residues. In germline, CDR1 is SGHTA, CDR2 FQGNSA. DNA of the CDR3: TGTGCCAGCAGCTTAGTACAGCGGGGGGTCGGAGAGACCCAGTACTTC. Protein product: CASSLVQRGVGETQYF.

Judged by abundance, this clone is medium-sized (0.01 to 0.1%). The V gene is TRBV11-2, the J gene TRBJ2-5, with D perhaps matching TRBD2 (6 bases). The CDR3 sequence is 16 residues long. Germline V CDR1 and CDR2: SGHAT, FQNNGV. V dropped 2 bases and J dropped 5 bases, with 18 bases sitting between them. CDR3 DNA: TGTGCCAGCAGCTTATTGGGAACGGGGGTTATCGAGACCCAGTACTTC. This encodes CASSLLGTGVIETQYF.

CDR3 DNA sequence: TGTGCCAGCAGCGCCACGTCTAGGGGCGGAGAGTTCTTC. It codes for CASSATSRGGEFF. The chain joins TRBV7-3 to TRBJ2-1; perhaps TRBD1 as D (5 bases). V was clipped by 5 bases and J by 14 bases, with 19 bases between them. CDR3 length: 13 amino acids. Germline assignment: CDR1 SGHTA and CDR2 FQGTGA.

There are a few counts of this clone. The chain uses TRBV25-1 and TRBJ1-1; weak D call: TRBD1 (5 bases). Per germline, CDR1 MGHDK and CDR2 SYGVNS. The CDR3 runs to 14 residues. The germline V and J ends were trimmed by 3 bases and 5 bases, with 13 bases remaining between them. The CDR3 DNA is TGTGCCAGCAGTGAGGGGGGGTTAAGAACTGAAGCTTTCTTT. Residues: CASSEGGLRTEAFF.

This clone was counted at least ten times. The V gene is TRBV14, the J gene TRBJ2-1, with 9 positions matching TRBD1. This CDR3 is 17 amino acids long. Germline lookup yields CDR1 SGHDN and CDR2 FVKESK. V was clipped by 4 bases and J by 6 bases; unmatched bases: 13. CDR3 DNA sequence: TGTGCCAGCAGCCCTCCCATAGGACAGGGGTTCCCCAATGAGCAGTTCTTC. Residues: CASSPPIGQGFPNEQFF.

This clone has just a few counts. In DNA form, the CDR3 reads TGTGCCAGCAGAGGGCCTGGCACAGATACGCAGTATTTT. This sequence encodes CASRGPGTDTQYF. The chain has TRBV6-5 and TRBJ2-3; D is unresolved. The CDR3 runs to 13 residues. CDR1 is MNHEY, CDR2 SVGAGI, per germline. The V end lost 6 bases, the J end lost 1 base, and 8 bases lay between the germline ends.

This chain uses TRBV7-2 with TRBJ2-6; the D gene could be TRBD1 or TRBD2 (5 bases each). This CDR3 region has 17 residues. Germline CDR1 SGHTA, CDR2 FQGNSA. Trimming took off 1 base at V and 1 base at J, with 11 bases between the two ends. The CDR3 DNA is TGTGCCAGCAGCTTAGAGGGACGGCTTTCTGGGGCCAACGTCCTGACTTTC. Protein sequence: CASSLEGRLSGANVLTF.